The 30 T cell receptor beta chains below all came from one sample that was sequenced in a study of beta chain features in type 1 diabetes. Findings and limits, study-wide: Moderate but significant shortening of TCRB CDR3s was recorded in all four CD4+ subsets from Type 1 diabetes patients.

Investigators reverse transcribed all isolated RNA, so they sequenced expressed TCRB transcripts. Generated by immunoSEQ multiplex PCR, the TCRdb table keeps only in-frame clones and is missing some. The sample yields a few hundred thousand clones, about a sixth seen once. For these TCRs, the target antigens are not known. The sequenced sample consisted of naive CD4+ T cells from blood. These receptors came from a man between 25 and 39 years old with type 1 diabetes.

V is TRBV14 and J is TRBJ2-7; D perhaps matches TRBD2 (6 bases). There are 15 residues in the CDR3. Trimming took off 2 bases at V and 5 bases at J, with 16 bases between the two ends. The V gene's germline CDR1 is SGHDN and CDR2 FVKESK. CDR3 DNA: TGTGCCAGCAGCCAAAGTAGCGGACGGGGGAACGAGCAGTACTTC. Protein sequence: CASSQSSGRGNEQYF. The full variable domain, its missing parts supplied by reference TRBV14 and TRBJ2-7, is EAGVTQFPSHSVIEKGQTVTLRCDPISGHDNLYWYRRVMGKEIKFLLHFVKESKQDESGMPNNRFLAERTGGTYSTLKVQPAELEDSGVYFCASSQSSGRGNEQYFGPGTRLTVT.

The chain combines TRBV9 with TRBJ2-5; the D is unclear. This CDR3 contains 14 residues. V was clipped by 2 bases and J by 5 bases, with 13 bases between them. The V gene's germline CDR1 is SGDLS and CDR2 YYNGEE. CDR3 sequence: CASSVASLSETQYF. The CDR3 coding sequence is TGTGCCAGCAGCGTGGCAAGCCTTTCGGAGACCCAGTACTTC.

This clone was seen a handful of times. The chain carries TRBV29-1 and TRBJ2-3; no definite D call. CDR1 is SQVTM and CDR2 is ANQGSEA in the germline V gene. V was cut by 0 bases and J by 5 bases, with 6 bases left in between. The CDR3 spans 12 residues. The CDR3 is CSVEDILDTQYF. CDR3 DNA sequence: TGCAGCGTTGAAGATATTTTAGATACGCAGTATTTT.

This chain uses TRBV7-9 with TRBJ1-2; D is uncertain. The CDR3 spans 13 residues. V was shortened by 2 bases and J by 4 bases, with 8 bases between the two germline ends. Germline lookup yields CDR1 SEHNR and CDR2 FQNEAQ (reference sequence). This chain's CDR3 is CASSLTESYGYTF. The CDR3 DNA follows: TGTGCCAGCAGCTTAACAGAATCCTATGGCTACACCTTC.

This clone was seen a few times. The genes are TRBV7-8 and TRBJ2-3, with 7 bases aligning to TRBD2. Germline V gives CDR1 SGHVS, CDR2 FQNEAQ. The CDR3 runs 15 residues. The V gene end was trimmed by 0 bases and the J gene end by 5 bases; junction bases not matched to a gene: 5. CDR3 amino acids: CASSLAGGPGDTQYF. Here the CDR3 DNA reads TGTGCCAGCAGCTTAGCGGGAGGGCCGGGAGATACGCAGTATTTT.

This clone was seen a single time. The chain recombines TRBV6-5 with TRBJ1-1; the match to TRBD1 covers 8 bases. CDR3 length: 13 amino acids. J lost 6 bases, V lost 7 bases, and 7 bases had no gene match. Germline CDR1 is MNHEY and CDR2 is SVGAGI. As DNA, the CDR3 is TGTGCCAGCACGATACAGGGGGGCCCTGAAGCTTTCTTT. Its translation: CASTIQGGPEAFF.

This clone was observed a few times. This chain joins TRBV5-1 and TRBJ2-7; tentative D call: TRBD2 (5 bases). The CDR3 length is 15 residues. Germline V gene lookup returns CDR1 SGHRS and CDR2 YFSETQ. Trimming left V 1 base short and J 5 bases short, with 16 bases between. The CDR3, as DNA: TGCGCCAGCAGCTTGAGACTCGCCGGGAAAAACGAGCAGTACTTC. Its protein is CASSLRLAGKNEQYF.

The table lists this clone with a few counts. The chain links TRBV5-8 to TRBJ2-7; D is undetermined. The CDR3 covers 14 residues. Germline V gives CDR1 SGHTS, CDR2 YDEGEE. The V and J ends lost 0 bases and 6 bases respectively, with 13 bases between them. The CDR3 reads CASSLVFGSGEQYF. CDR3 DNA sequence: TGTGCCAGCAGCTTGGTTTTCGGAAGTGGCGAGCAGTACTTC.

There are a few counts of this clone. The rearrangement links TRBV9 to TRBJ2-7, with D hard to call. The germline V gene has CDR1 SGDLS and CDR2 YYNGEE. CDR3 length: 13 amino acids. Trimming shortened V by 2 bases and J by 2 bases, and 8 bases separated the two germline ends. CDR3 bases: TGTGCCAGCAGCGTGGGCCCTGCCTACGAGCAGTACTTC. This gives the protein CASSVGPAYEQYF.

This clone was seen a handful of times. This chain uses TRBV29-1 with TRBJ2-5; the D gene is possibly TRBD2 (6 bases). Germline lookup yields CDR1 SQVTM and CDR2 ANQGSEA. Trimming stripped 6 bases from V and 5 bases from J, with 19 bases between. CDR3 length equals 14 residues. For the CDR3, the DNA is TGCAGCGTCCTAGCACGCCCCGCGGGGGAGACCCAGTACTTC. Its translation: CSVLARPAGETQYF.

This clone has a handful of counts. V and J are TRBV7-9 and TRBJ2-1; D uncertain. There are 16 residues in the CDR3. V lost 1 base, J lost 3 bases, and 13 bases lay in between. Germline V gives CDR1 SEHNR, CDR2 FQNEAQ (reference sequence). CDR3 region: CASSLVPEQIYNEQFF. In DNA form, the CDR3 reads TGTGCCAGCAGCTTAGTACCGGAGCAGATCTACAATGAGCAGTTCTTC. Combining the CDR3 with reference TRBV7-9 and TRBJ2-1 gives the whole variable domain DTGVSQNPRHKITKRGQNVTFRCDPISEHNRLYWYRQTLGQGPEFLTYFQNEAQLEKSRLLSDRFSAERPKGSFSTLEIQRTEQGDSAMYLCASSLVPEQIYNEQFFGPGTRLTVL.

This clone was seen only a few times. This sample includes further DNA sequences coding for the same CDR3. The chain combines TRBV29-1 with TRBJ1-2; D not resolved. Looked up from germline, CDR1 is SQVTM and CDR2 is ANQGSEA. The CDR3 loop spans 11 amino acids. Trimming removed 4 bases at V and 8 bases at J, with 11 bases between. The CDR3 loop is CSVGQGYGYTF. The CDR3 coding sequence is TGCAGCGTTGGTCAAGGGTACGGCTACACCTTC.

This chain links TRBV10-3 with TRBJ2-5; 12 bases fit TRBD1. The CDR3 length is 14 residues. The germline V gene encodes CDR1 ENHRY and CDR2 SYGVKD. V was pared by 6 bases and J by 4 bases, with 3 bases of the junction left unmatched. CDR3 sequence (DNA): TGTGCCATCAGGGGGACAGGGGGCCGAGAGACCCAGTACTTC. Residues: CAIRGTGGRETQYF.

This clone was found a few times. Additional DNA sequences in this sample encode the identical CDR3. The chain couples TRBV29-1 to TRBJ2-6, with unresolved D. The CDR3 extends over 13 amino acids. Germline values: CDR1 SQVTM, CDR2 ANQGSEA. V lost 6 bases and J lost 0, with 6 bases in between. The CDR3 protein is CSVVSSGANVLTF. For the CDR3, the DNA is TGCAGCGTGGTATCCTCTGGGGCCAACGTCCTGACTTTC.

A few counts support this clone. V gene TRBV30 combines with J gene TRBJ1-4; 7 bases are shared with TRBD1. With V trimmed by 0 bases and J by 5 bases, 3 bases remained unmatched. CDR1 and CDR2 (germline): GTSNPN, SVGIG (reference sequence). The CDR3 loop spans 14 amino acids. CDR3 sequence: CAWSVGQVNEKLFF. Here the CDR3 DNA reads TGTGCCTGGAGTGTAGGACAGGTCAATGAAAAACTGTTTTTT.

In nucleotides, the CDR3 is TGTGCCAGCAGCTTAGCTGGGCCGCCAAACTACGAGCAGTACTTC. Protein product: CASSLAGPPNYEQYF. The chain joins TRBV7-9 to TRBJ2-7; D is undetermined. Trimming cost V 0 bases and J 3 bases, with 12 bases left between them. The CDR3 totals 15 residues. The V gene's germline CDR1 is SEHNR and CDR2 FQNEAQ (reference sequence).

This clone has a handful of counts. V and J are TRBV29-1 and TRBJ2-1; weak D call: TRBD1 (6 bases). The CDR3 has 16 residues. V was shortened by 6 bases and J by 0 bases, with 18 bases between the two germline ends. Per the germline V gene, CDR1 is SQVTM and CDR2 is ANQGSEA. CDR3 region: CSVSLTGSSSYNEQFF. In DNA, the CDR3 is TGCAGCGTCTCACTGACAGGTTCGAGCTCCTACAATGAGCAGTTCTTC.

The V gene is TRBV25-1, the J gene TRBJ2-3; 13 bases match TRBD2. The germline V gene has CDR1 MGHDK and CDR2 SYGVNS. Unmatched junction bases numbered 4, after V lost 4 bases and J lost 6 bases. The CDR3 has 15 residues. CDR3: CASSGLAGGRDTQYF. The CDR3 coding sequence is TGTGCCAGCAGTGGACTAGCGGGAGGCAGGGATACGCAGTATTTT.

This clone was recorded a few times. The CDR3 loop is CASSGQRGTEQFF. DNA of the CDR3: TGCGCCAGCAGTGGGCAGCGGGGGACTGAGCAGTTCTTC. V usage is TRBV10-1 and J usage is TRBJ2-1, with 8 bases lining up with TRBD2. The germline CDR1 and CDR2 sequences are WNHNN and SYGVQD (reference sequence). The J segment lost 9 bases and the V segment lost 4 bases, leaving 5 bases of the junction unmatched. The CDR3 has 13 amino acids.

Concerning this clone: Distinct nucleotide sequences in the sample also encode this CDR3. V usage is TRBV7-9 and J usage is TRBJ1-1; weak D call: TRBD1 (6 bases). The CDR3 is made up of 13 amino acids. Germline CDR1 reads SEHNR; CDR2 reads FQNEAQ (reference sequence). The ends were cut back, 3 bases at V and 3 bases at J, with 8 bases in the middle. CDR3 sequence (DNA): TGTGCCAGCAGCTTTTCAGGGGACACTGAAGCTTTCTTT. Amino acid sequence: CASSFSGDTEAFF.

Details on this clone: The same CDR3 is also encoded by other DNA sequences in this sample. CDR3 nucleotides: TGTGCCAGCAGAACGGGTGCCTACGAGCAGTACTTC. Amino acids: CASRTGAYEQYF. V is TRBV7-9 and J is TRBJ2-7; D remains ambiguous. In germline, CDR1 is SEHNR, CDR2 FQNEAQ (reference sequence). The CDR3 is made up of 12 amino acids. V lost 6 bases to trimming and J lost 2 bases, with 8 bases between them.

This rearrangement joins TRBV30 to TRBJ1-1; 7 nucleotides align to TRBD1. With 0 bases clipped from V and 3 bases from J, the junction kept 4 bases outside the gene matches. CDR1 and CDR2 (germline): GTSNPN, SVGIG (reference sequence). The CDR3 runs to 14 residues. The CDR3 nucleotides are TGTGCCTGGAGTGTCTCCAGGGGGTACACTGAAGCTTTCTTT. It specifies CAWSVSRGYTEAFF.

This clone was found many times. No conserved phenylalanine or tryptophan is present at the end of the CDR3, so a read error is the likely explanation. Because the CDR3's place on the DNA is in doubt, the DNA is left out and the CDR3 is given as listed by TCRdb. The V call is TRBV23-1, the J call TRBJ2-4. TRBV23-1 is marked as an open reading frame, function uncertain. The CDR3 comprises 9 residues, both ends counted. The CDR3 loop reads CASIQPPEV.

CDR3 protein: CASKRTVQETQYF. The CDR3 nucleotides are TGTGCCAGCAAGCGGACAGTGCAAGAGACCCAGTACTTC. The gene calls are TRBV6-5 and TRBJ2-5, with D perhaps matching TRBD1 (6 bases). The germline V gene has CDR1 MNHEY and CDR2 SVGAGI. The CDR3 runs to 13 residues. V shed 7 bases and J shed 2 bases, with 11 bases lying between them.

The chain carries TRBV6-6 and TRBJ2-7; D could derive from TRBD1 or TRBD2 (5 bases each). The CDR3 spans 15 residues. V was cut by 0 bases and J by 5 bases, with 14 bases left in between. Germline-derived CDR1 and CDR2 are MNHNY and SVGAGI (reference sequence). The CDR3 DNA sequence: TGTGCCAGCAGTTACTCGGGGGACCCAATGGACGAGCAGTACTTC. Translation: CASSYSGDPMDEQYF.

This clone showed up just a few times. The chain links TRBV30 to TRBJ1-1; D is undetermined. The CDR3 is made up of 12 amino acids. CDR1 and CDR2 (germline): GTSNPN, SVGIG (reference sequence). V was clipped by 2 bases and J by 8 bases, with 12 bases between them. The CDR3: CAWSRENREAFF. In nucleotides, the CDR3 is TGTGCCTGGAGTAGGGAAAACCGCGAAGCTTTCTTT. The full variable domain, with the rest looked up from reference TRBV30 and TRBJ1-1, is SQTIHQWPATLVQPVGSPLSLECTVEGTSNPNLYWYRQAAGRGLQLLFYSVGIGQISSEVPQNLSASRPQDRQFILSSKKLLLSDSGFYLCAWSRENREAFFGQGTRLTVV.

Only a few counts were recorded for this clone. The chain recombines TRBV28 with TRBJ2-3, with a possible D match to TRBD2 (6 bases). Germline lookup yields CDR1 MDHEN and CDR2 SYDVKM. V was pared by 7 bases and J by 2 bases, with 10 bases between. This CDR3 is 13 amino acids long. In nucleotides, the CDR3 is TGTGCCAGCAATGCGGGATCCACAGATACGCAGTATTTT. Translation gives CASNAGSTDTQYF.

The chain joins TRBV29-1 to TRBJ2-1; tentative D call: TRBD1 (6 bases). Per the germline V gene, CDR1 is SQVTM and CDR2 is ANQGSEA. The CDR3 has 12 amino acids. V dropped 1 base and J dropped 9 bases, with 10 bases sitting between them. The chain's CDR3 is CSVEVGAGEQFF. As DNA, the CDR3 is TGCAGCGTTGAAGTGGGGGCAGGTGAGCAGTTCTTC.

This clone was picked up a small number of times. J is TRBJ2-7 and V is TRBV29-1; 8 bases are shared with TRBD1. Germline trimming cut 7 bases from V and 9 bases from J; bases unmatched to any gene: 17. In germline, CDR1 is SQVTM, CDR2 ANQGSEA. This CDR3 is built from 14 residues. Written as DNA, the CDR3 is TGCAGCGCCCGACAGGGGTCTTTCCCCCCAAGGCAGTACTTC. It codes for CSARQGSFPPRQYF.

This clone has more than one count but fewer than ten. Other DNA sequences in this sample translate to the same CDR3. The chain couples TRBV29-1 to TRBJ2-3, with TRBD2 identical over 8 bases. CDR1 SQVTM and CDR2 ANQGSEA come from the germline V gene. V lost 4 bases to trimming and J lost 6 bases; unmatched junction nucleotides: 6. The CDR3 consists of 13 residues. For the CDR3, the DNA is TGCAGCGTTGCCGGGAGGGCCACCGATACGCAGTATTTT. Residues: CSVAGRATDTQYF.